This section outlines one T cell receptor (beta chain) sequence together with its context. Trimming removed 0 bases from V and 4 bases from J, with 11 bases in between. The germline CDR1 and CDR2 sequences are SGHDT and YYEEEE. The CDR3 consists of 15 residues. Sorted-subset replicate PCRs used 150 to 200 ng of genomic DNA. This amount corresponded to 25,000 to 30,000 T cell genomes. Produced via immunoSEQ multiplex PCR; TCRdb's table is partial and in-frame only. Here the sample spans 2 million to 2.5 million clones, roughly 94% being singletons. The data belong to a study of shared clonotypes between healthy human individuals. On the study more broadly: Participating donors consisted of a couple of women and a few men aged 18 to 49. Each donor's CD8 memory used one plate, CD8 naive two, each CD4 subset three.

Selected positively for CCR7 and CD45RO-negative, naive CD8 cells excluded terminally differentiated effector memory CD45RA+ cells. The source is a man younger than 30 in good health. The gene calls are TRBV5-6 and TRBJ2-1; D not resolved. Sequenced: naive CD8+ T cells sorted from blood. This chain's CDR3 is CASSLVNGRYNEQFF. The CDR3 region has the DNA TGTGCCAGCAGCTTGGTTAATGGTCGTTACAATGAGCAGTTCTTC.